A selection of T cell receptor beta chains follows, all from one sample in a study of neoadjuvant anti-PD-1 for oral cavity cancer. The data were produced by immunoSEQ multiplex PCR, yet TCRdb's version contains in-frame clones alone and is incomplete. This table holds 70,000 to 95,000 clones, more than 80% found once. The sequencing here drew on PBMCs, taken before nivolumab (anti-PD-1) treatment. Every receptor here comes from a person aged 35 to 85 with oral cavity squamous cell carcinoma. Both conserved end residues are part of each CDR3. The D gene is left open where the match is weak. Only part of the rows carry a size: once, few, many, or a class if the clone is expanded.

size | D | J | V | CDR3 | DNA
few | TRBD1 | TRBJ2-7 | TRBV27 | CASRTGGEEQYF | TGTGCCAGCAGAACAGGGGGCGAGGAGCAGTACTTC
. | . | TRBJ1-5 | TRBV2 | CASGTSHQPQHF | TGTGCCAGTGGGACCAGCCATCAGCCCCAGCATTTT
. | . | TRBJ2-3 | TRBV30 | CAWSVSLFTDTQYF | TGTGCCTGGAGTGTATCCTTATTTACAGATACGCAGTATTTT
. | TRBD1 | TRBJ2-2 | TRBV7-2 | CASSPGQGGTGELFF | TGTGCCAGCAGCCCAGGACAGGGTGGGACCGGGGAGCTGTTTTTT
. | . | TRBJ2-5 | TRBV14 | CASSQGIGQETQYF | TGTGCCAGCAGCCAAGGGATAGGCCAAGAGACCCAGTACTTC
few | . | TRBJ2-7 | TRBV18 | CASSPQGFGYEQYF | TGTGCCAGCTCACCACAGGGTTTTGGGTACGAGCAGTACTTC
. | . | TRBJ1-4 | TRBV7-8 | CASSLATGANEKLFF | TGTGCCAGCAGCTTGGCGACAGGAGCTAATGAAAAACTGTTTTTT
. | . | TRBJ2-3 | TRBV11-2 | CASSLDVSPDTQYF | TGTGCCAGCAGCTTAGATGTGAGCCCAGATACGCAGTATTTT
few | TRBD1 | TRBJ1-4 | TRBV6-1 | CATNPGTVNEKLFF | TGTGCCACCAATCCCGGGACAGTTAATGAAAAACTGTTTTTT
once | TRBD2 | TRBJ2-7 | TRBV4-2 | CASSRDRLAGNEQYF | TGTGCCAGCAGCCGCGACCGGCTAGCGGGGAACGAGCAGTACTTC
. | . | TRBJ2-4 | TRBV28 | CASSSSDPKNIQYF | TGTGCCAGCAGTAGTAGCGATCCCAAAAACATTCAGTACTTC